This TCR beta chain is from a study of regulatory T cells. Study-wide points: Hydrophobic residues at CDR3 positions 6 and 7 were enriched in conventional CD4+ T cells of CD3G-deficient patients. Patient repertoires had restricted TRB V-J pairs and skewed V and J usage, most in Tregs.

The primer mix had 52 TRBV and 13 TRBJ primers. Some clones are missing from TCRdb's copy, which holds only in-frame ones; the method was immunoSEQ multiplex PCR. The data show about 32,000 clones, around 89% seen once. A couple of CD3G-deficient patients had more severe autoimmunity; all had some. Patients aged 2 to 39 years had fewer naive T cells. CD4+ T cells were divided by sorting: CD25-high CD127-low Tregs, CD25-low CD127-high conventional cells. The CDR3 contains 14 residues. The germline V and J ends were trimmed by 4 bases and 7 bases, with 14 bases remaining between them. CDR1 is SGHRS, CDR2 YFSETQ, per germline. Regarding this clone: The antigen remains undetermined.

This receptor was obtained from a person aged 18 to 30 with CD3G deficiency. What was sequenced was conventional CD4+ T cells sorted from blood. This chain links TRBV5-1 with TRBJ2-2; TRBD1 is a possible D gene (6 bases). The CDR3 region is CASSKDRPGGELFF. The DNA of the CDR3 is TGCGCCAGCAGCAAGGACAGACCGGGCGGGGAGCTGTTTTTT.